A single sample is the source of the 5 T cell receptor beta chains below, sequenced in a study of identical twins (dated by TCRdb to the mid-2010s). Receptor libraries were prepared by 5' RACE. Data came from an Illumina HiSeq 2000. TCRdb applied fastp at Q25 and MiXCR to the public reads, then kept only in-frame beta chains. For every CDR3 protein sequence, its rows merge into one entry that carries the most common genes and DNA. The sample profile shows fewer than 650,000 distinct CDR3 sequences; 7% to 7.5% of them were found once. Around 1.6% of the sample comes from the top ten. The same sample was also studied in work on yellow fever vaccine responses in identical twins.

Sequencing was performed on PBMCs. These receptors came from a woman between 18 and 30 years old in good health.

This chain connects TRBV2 to TRBJ2-5; TRBD2 agrees at 14 bases. This CDR3 is built from 16 residues. V dropped 4 bases and J dropped 4; count of bases not matched to a gene: 5. Per germline, CDR1 SNHLY and CDR2 FYNNEI. CDR3 amino acids: CASSGMGLAGAETQYF. CDR3 in DNA: TGTGCCAGCAGTGGCATGGGACTAGCGGGAGCAGAGACCCAGTACTTC.

Only a few counts were recorded for this clonotype. This chain connects TRBV7-2 to TRBJ2-7; D is ambiguous. The V gene's germline CDR1 is SGHTA and CDR2 FQGNSA. This CDR3 has 13 amino acids. Trimming took 7 bases from V and 0 from J, leaving 10 bases between them. Here the CDR3 DNA reads TGTGCCAGCACCCCTGGGGTCTCCTACGAGCAGTACTTC. Protein sequence: CASTPGVSYEQYF.

This clonotype was found a few times. V and J are TRBV6-5 and TRBJ1-2; D might be TRBD1 (6 bases). Trimming left V 4 bases short and J 2 bases short, with 11 bases between. CDR3 length: 14 amino acids. Germline assignment: CDR1 MNHEY and CDR2 SVGAGI. DNA of the CDR3: TGTGCCAGCAGTTGGGTACAGGGCAACTATGGCTACACCTTC. Protein product: CASSWVQGNYGYTF.

In this sample, this clonotype turned up a few times. As DNA, the CDR3 is TGTGCCATCAGTGAGTCCCGGGACAGAGGAGAAAAACTGTTTTTT. Translation gives CAISESRDRGEKLFF. The genes are TRBV10-3 and TRBJ1-4; 7 positions match TRBD1. V lost 0 bases and J lost 8; bases outside the gene matches: 6. The CDR3 spans 15 residues. Looked up from germline, CDR1 is ENHRY and CDR2 is SYGVKD.

This clonotype was recorded a few times. The chain is built from TRBV10-3 and TRBJ2-1; maybe TRBD1 (6 bases). The CDR3 consists of 12 residues. Per germline, CDR1 ENHRY and CDR2 SYGVKD. Trimming cost V 4 bases and J 7 bases, with 8 bases left between them. CDR3: CAISVRGNEQFF. The CDR3 DNA is TGTGCCATCAGTGTGAGGGGGAATGAGCAGTTCTTC.